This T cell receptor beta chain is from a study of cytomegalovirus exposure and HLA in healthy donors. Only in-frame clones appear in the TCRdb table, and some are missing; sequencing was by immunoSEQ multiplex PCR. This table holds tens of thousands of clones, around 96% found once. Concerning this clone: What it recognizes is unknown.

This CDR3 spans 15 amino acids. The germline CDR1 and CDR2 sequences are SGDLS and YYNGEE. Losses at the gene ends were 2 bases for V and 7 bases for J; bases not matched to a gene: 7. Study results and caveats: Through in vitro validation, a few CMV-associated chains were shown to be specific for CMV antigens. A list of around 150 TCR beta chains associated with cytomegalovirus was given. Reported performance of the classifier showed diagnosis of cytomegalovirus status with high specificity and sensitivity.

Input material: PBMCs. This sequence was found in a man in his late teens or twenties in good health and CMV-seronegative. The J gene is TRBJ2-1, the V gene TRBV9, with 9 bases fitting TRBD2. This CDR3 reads CASSVSGSTGNEQFF. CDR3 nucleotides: TGTGCCAGCAGCGTTAGCGGGAGTACAGGAAATGAGCAGTTCTTC.